This T cell receptor (beta chain) was identified during a study of a mutant IDH1 vaccine in newly diagnosed glioma (dated by TCRdb to about 2021). In the study overall: Across visits V03 through V10, patients got a total of eight vaccinations, given in weeks 1, 3, 5, 7, 11, 15, 19 and 23. Of the approximately 29 treated patients, approximately 60% were male and around 38% were female, and a mean age of roughly 40 years was recorded. Before enrollment, patients had received standard therapy of radiotherapy alone, temozolomide alone, or radiochemotherapy with temozolomide; most received the combination. Peripheral blood was collected at six visits: V03 (baseline), V05, V07, V10, V12 and V13. For exploratory analyses, 25 to 30 treated patients had longitudinal TCRB deep sequencing done wherever samples were available. Vaccination started 4-6 weeks after radiotherapy alone, or was given together with temozolomide cycles in the groups whose treatment included chemotherapy.

Explained via the paper, the time point label denotes: week 5, during vaccination. Each vaccine dose was 300 ug of a 20-mer mutant IDH1 peptide in Montanide, given subcutaneously with topical imiquimod. All donors had newly diagnosed IDH1-mutant astrocytomas of WHO grade 3 or 4 that showed loss of nuclear ATRX. The samples were drawn from NOA16, a multicentre, single-arm, open-label phase I trial in Germany that tested a mutant IDH1 peptide vaccine in humans for the first time. The DNeasy Blood and Tissue Kit was used to extract genomic DNA from EDTA blood for TCRB sequencing. The library was made by the immunoSEQ multiplex PCR assay. Following the manufacturer's protocol, the hsTCRB Kit was used to amplify rearranged TCR beta chain sequences. An Illumina MiSeq was used to sequence the TCRB libraries. For the original study's pipeline: Demultiplexing, trimming and gene mapping were performed with the kit vendor's proprietary platform. The table was pulled from immuneACCESS by TCRdb, which kept in-frame rearrangements only. Such tables lose some clones; where checked, under half of the loss comes from unresolved V genes, and the rest has no known cause. V and J calls and clone size are those listed in that table; D and trimming were worked out from the DNA. For this sample there are about 51,000 clones; over 75% appear just once. The ten largest clones capture around 4.9% of the sample.

Results the study describes overall, beyond this receptor: PBMC samples for TCRB deep sequencing were selected based on availability. Immune responses induced by the vaccine were seen in 90% to 95% of patients across multiple MHC alleles. The authors noted that analyses of patient blood samples could not be reproduced because of sample limitations. Changes in the top peripheral T cell clonotypes picked up by TCRB sequencing did not appear to be linked to pseudoprogression.

For this clone: What this receptor recognizes is not known. The record has no base qualities; no much larger clone is one base away.

The V and J ends are trimmed by 4 bases and 4 bases, leaving 14 bases between them. The CDR3, cysteine through phenylalanine, is 15 amino acids long. Only the CDR3 DNA stays, 45 bases, in frame from base 1. CDR1 is given as SEHNR and CDR2 as FQNEAQ, both from the germline V gene (reference sequence). The specimen was PBMCs, collected from a glioma patient whose treatment included an IDH1 peptide vaccine. The source of this sequence is a man aged 50 or older with glioma. The V and J segments used are TRBV7-9 and TRBJ2-1; no D gene is confidently identified. The bases are TGTGCCAGCAGCTCTTCGAATGCGGAGTACAATGAGCAGTTCTTC. This gives the protein CASSSSNAEYNEQFF.